Each of the 27 T cell receptor beta chains below was sequenced from the same sample in a study of Ad26.COV2.S vaccination and SARS-CoV-2 variants. TCRdb keeps only in-frame clones here, not all; method: immunoSEQ multiplex PCR. The sample has just over 350,000 clones, 70% to 90% seen once. Treatment described: roughly 19 received Ad26.COV2.S at low or high dose, single or two shots; five or six received placebo; per-sample allocation not given. Collection of samples fell on day 63 after the first vaccine or placebo injection. Sequenced here: peripheral blood, sampled in a trial of Ad26.COV2.S vaccine versus placebo. These receptors all come from a person aged 18-60 years who received the Ad26.COV2.S COVID-19 vaccine or a placebo.

This rearrangement joins TRBV5-1 to TRBJ2-2; D remains unclear. Germline CDR1 and CDR2: SGHRS and YFSETQ. The germline V and J ends were trimmed by 0 bases and 0 bases, with 6 bases remaining between them. CDR3 length equals 15 residues. The DNA for the CDR3 is TGCGCCAGCAGCTTGGTCAGGTCGAACACCGGGGAGCTGTTTTTT. Amino acids: CASSLVRSNTGELFF.

This clone was detected only once. V usage is TRBV5-3 and J usage is TRBJ2-7; 8 nucleotides match TRBD2. TRBV5-3 is placed among ORFs of uncertain function. The ends lost 1 base at V and 2 bases at J; junction bases unmatched: 11. The CDR3 has 17 amino acids. CDR3 protein: CARSLPGRGGPTYEQYF. The DNA for the CDR3 is TGTGCCAGAAGCTTGCCCGGGAGGGGCGGACCCACCTACGAGCAGTACTTC.

Of note for this clone: Other DNA sequences in this sample translate to the same CDR3. The rearrangement joins TRBV29-1 to TRBJ2-7; 7 positions agree with TRBD1. Germline trimming cut 5 bases from V and 0 bases from J; bases unmatched to any gene: 1. The germline CDR1 and CDR2 sequences are SQVTM and ANQGSEA. The length of the CDR3 is 12 residues. CDR3 sequence reads: CSVSGGSYEQYF. The CDR3 DNA reads TGCAGCGTTTCAGGGGGCTCCTACGAGCAGTACTTC.

The genes are TRBV7-9 and TRBJ1-2; 10 bases map to TRBD1. Germline values: CDR1 SEHNR, CDR2 FQNEAQ (reference sequence). The CDR3 has 14 amino acids. The trim removed 5 bases at V and 3 bases at J, leaving 3 bases unmatched. CDR3 residues: CASSRDRGDYGYTF. The CDR3 nucleotides are TGTGCCAGCAGCCGGGACAGGGGTGACTATGGCTACACCTTC.

The V call is TRBV11-2, the J call TRBJ1-3; 8 bases are shared with TRBD1. This CDR3 is built from 15 residues. Trimming took 2 bases from V and 4 from J; bases not matched to a gene: 4. Per germline, CDR1 SGHAT and CDR2 FQNNGV. Here the CDR3 reads CASSLQTGVGNTIYF. CDR3 nucleotides: TGTGCCAGCAGCTTACAGACAGGGGTCGGAAACACCATATATTTT.

The chain uses TRBV4-3 and TRBJ2-7; D is perhaps TRBD2 (6 bases). V shed 1 base and J shed 5 bases, with 12 bases lying between them. CDR3 length: 14 residues. Germline CDR1 and CDR2: LGHNA and YSLEER. Here the CDR3 reads CASSQGAGSNEQYF. The DNA for the CDR3 is TGCGCCAGCAGCCAAGGCGCGGGGTCTAACGAGCAGTACTTC.

V and J are TRBV28 and TRBJ2-3, with D tentatively TRBD2 (5 bases). The CDR3 sequence is 13 residues long. Trimming took off 3 bases at V and 10 bases at J, with 14 bases between the two ends. CDR1 MDHEN and CDR2 SYDVKM come from the germline V gene. CDR3 DNA: TGTGCCAGCAGTTTCGGACTCCCGATGGCGCAGTATTTT. Translation gives CASSFGLPMAQYF. Full variable domain (outside the CDR3, taken from reference TRBV28 and TRBJ2-3): DVKVTQSSRYLVKRTGEKVFLECVQDMDHENMFWYRQDPGLGLRLIYFSYDVKMKEKGDIPEGYSVSREKKERFSLILESASTNQTSMYLCASSFGLPMAQYFGPGTRLTVL.

J is TRBJ2-5 and V is TRBV5-4, with 9 bases fitting TRBD2. CDR1 SGHNT and CDR2 YYREEE come from the germline V gene (reference sequence). V was clipped by 5 bases and J by 5 bases; unmatched bases: 13. This CDR3 is 16 amino acids long. The CDR3: CASRTGTSQGAETQYF. The DNA for the CDR3 is TGTGCCAGCAGGACCGGGACTAGCCAAGGGGCGGAGACCCAGTACTTC.

Only one count was recorded for this clone. The genes are TRBV6-5 and TRBJ2-7, with D possibly TRBD2 on 7 matching bases. The CDR3 is made up of 12 amino acids. Germline CDR1 and CDR2: MNHEY and SVGAGI. CDR3 DNA: TGTACCGCGGGGAGGGACACCTACGAGCAGTACTTC. It encodes CTAGRDTYEQYF.

This rearrangement joins TRBV9 to TRBJ2-1; 8 positions match TRBD2. Germline CDR1 SGDLS, CDR2 YYNGEE. The ends lost 2 bases at V and 7 bases at J; junction bases unmatched: 5. The CDR3 loop spans 14 amino acids. The CDR3: CASSVRTSQNEQFF. The DNA for the CDR3 is TGTGCCAGCAGCGTCAGGACTAGCCAAAATGAGCAGTTCTTC.

CDR3 sequence: CASSSGVYEQYF. The CDR3 DNA is TGTGCCAGCAGCTCAGGAGTGTACGAGCAGTACTTC. The chain carries TRBV7-2 and TRBJ2-7; D is unclear. The CDR3 runs 12 residues. The V end was cut by 4 bases, the J end by 4 bases, with 8 bases between. CDR1 SGHTA and CDR2 FQGNSA come from the germline V gene.

This clone was seen just once. The gene calls are TRBV19 and TRBJ2-1; maybe TRBD2 (6 bases). The CDR3 covers 16 residues. From germline, CDR1 is LNHDA and CDR2 SQIVND (reference sequence). The germline V and J ends were trimmed by 3 bases and 7 bases, with 19 bases remaining between them. As DNA, the CDR3 is TGTGCCAGTAGTATTTCGTCTAGCGCCCAATGGAATGAGCAGTTCTTC. It is translated as CASSISSSAQWNEQFF.

This clone was counted a few times. The chain joins TRBV18 to TRBJ2-3; D is undetermined. Germline values: CDR1 KGHSH, CDR2 LQKENI. Trimming left V 1 base short and J 6 bases short, with 14 bases between. The CDR3 is 15 residues long. CDR3 sequence reads: CASSPRQEMTDTQYF. CDR3 DNA sequence: TGTGCCAGCTCACCACGGCAGGAGATGACGGATACGCAGTATTTT. The full variable domain, in which reference TRBV18 and TRBJ2-3 provide the parts outside the CDR3, is NAGVMQNPRHLVRRRGQEARLRCSPMKGHSHVYWYRQLPEEGLKFMVYLQKENIIDESGMPKERFSAEFPKEGPSILRIQQVVRGDSAAYFCASSPRQEMTDTQYFGPGTRLTVL.

This clone was counted between two and nine times. The chain couples TRBV5-4 to TRBJ2-7; the match to TRBD1 covers 8 bases. Germline CDR1 is SGHNT and CDR2 is YYREEE (reference sequence). J gave up 4 bases and V 4 bases, and 10 bases lay outside the gene matches. The CDR3 has 15 residues. The CDR3 is CASSIGAGGFYEQYF. CDR3 bases: TGTGCCAGCAGCATTGGGGCAGGGGGCTTTTACGAGCAGTACTTC.

The chain employs TRBV5-4 and TRBJ1-3, with a weak D call TRBD1 (6 bases). Between the trimmed V and J ends, which lost 1 base and 1 base, there was a span of 6 bases. The CDR3 contains 14 residues. Germline V CDR1 and CDR2: SGHNT, YYREEE (reference sequence). The CDR3 DNA is TGTGCCAGCAGCTTGCAGGGGTCTGGAAACACCATATATTTT. Translation gives CASSLQGSGNTIYF.

The chain uses TRBV5-4 and TRBJ2-5; 10 bases map to TRBD2. Germline CDR1 and CDR2: SGHNT and YYREEE (reference sequence). J gave up 7 bases and V 4 bases, and 10 bases lay outside the gene matches. The CDR3 spans 15 residues. CDR3 residues: CASSNSGTSAGTQYF. CDR3 nucleotides: TGTGCCAGCAGCAATTCCGGGACTAGCGCCGGGACCCAGTACTTC.

This clone counts as medium-sized. The chain uses TRBV5-6 and TRBJ2-2; D is uncertain. The CDR3 is made up of 12 amino acids. V was shortened by 2 bases and J by 6 bases, with 5 bases between the two germline ends. The germline gives CDR1 SGHDT, CDR2 YYEEEE. The CDR3 loop reads CASSFNSGELFF. The CDR3 DNA reads TGTGCCAGCAGCTTTAACTCCGGGGAGCTGTTTTTT.

The V gene is TRBV5-1, the J gene TRBJ2-5, with TRBD2 identical over 10 bases. Germline-derived CDR1 and CDR2 are SGHRS and YFSETQ. The length of the CDR3 is 14 residues. J was trimmed by 7 bases and V by 7 bases; bases with no gene match: 10. The CDR3 protein is CASGGLAPLGTQYF. DNA for the CDR3: TGCGCCAGCGGGGGACTAGCGCCCCTCGGGACCCAGTACTTC.

The chain recombines TRBV7-2 with TRBJ2-7, with 9 positions matching TRBD2. The germline gives CDR1 SGHTA, CDR2 FQGNSA. The trim removed 2 bases at V and 6 bases at J, leaving 11 bases unmatched. The CDR3 contains 16 residues. CDR3 bases: TGTGCCAGCAGCTTACGCGCCGCTAGCGGGACCCCCGAGCAGTACTTC. The encoded protein is CASSLRAASGTPEQYF.

The rearrangement joins TRBV7-9 to TRBJ2-7; D not certain. The CDR3 contains 12 residues. Germline CDR1 is SEHNR and CDR2 is FQNEAQ (reference sequence). Trimming left V 7 bases short and J 3 bases short, with 10 bases between. CDR3 coding DNA: TGTGCCAGCAACTCCAAGGACTACGAGCAGTACTTC. Translating it yields CASNSKDYEQYF.

The gene calls are TRBV7-9 and TRBJ2-7; tentatively, D is TRBD1 (6 bases). From germline, CDR1 is SEHNR and CDR2 FQNEAQ (reference sequence). V was trimmed by 5 bases and J by 3 bases, leaving 14 bases between them. CDR3 length: 14 amino acids. The CDR3 nucleotides are TGTGCCAGCAGCCCTCCGGGACAAGACTACGAGCAGTACTTC. Translation: CASSPPGQDYEQYF. The full variable domain, with the rest looked up from reference TRBV7-9 and TRBJ2-7, is DTGVSQNPRHKITKRGQNVTFRCDPISEHNRLYWYRQTLGQGPEFLTYFQNEAQLEKSRLLSDRFSAERPKGSFSTLEIQRTEQGDSAMYLCASSPPGQDYEQYFGPGTRLTVT.

The chain employs TRBV25-1 and TRBJ2-6; no clear D. Germline V gene data show CDR1 as MGHDK and CDR2 as SYGVNS. Trimming shortened V by 6 bases and J by 0 bases, and 3 bases separated the two germline ends. CDR3 length equals 13 residues. The CDR3 reads CASRDSGANVLTF. The CDR3 DNA reads TGTGCCAGCAGGGACTCTGGGGCCAACGTCCTGACTTTC.

This clone was found once. This chain joins TRBV4-3 and TRBJ2-4; TRBD2 is a possible D gene (5 bases). Deletions cut 1 base from V and 8 bases from J, with 9 bases between. CDR1 is LGHNA and CDR2 is YSLEER in the germline V gene. There are 13 residues in the CDR3. The CDR3 is CASSQASLDIQYF. The CDR3 DNA reads as TGCGCCAGCAGCCAAGCTAGCCTAGACATTCAGTACTTC.

The chain combines TRBV4-3 with TRBJ2-5, with unresolved D. Trimming cost V 0 bases and J 6 bases, with 8 bases left between them. Germline V lookup: CDR1 LGHNA, CDR2 YSLEER. The CDR3 is made up of 13 amino acids. DNA for the CDR3: TGCGCCAGCAGCCAAGAACGGCGGCAGACCCAGTACTTC. Its translation is CASSQERRQTQYF.

This rearrangement joins TRBV5-8 to TRBJ1-5, with a tentative D call TRBD1 (5 bases). Germline CDR1 reads SGHTS; CDR2 reads YDEGEE. CDR3 size: 17 residues. The V end lost 7 bases, the J end lost 0 bases, and 20 bases lay between the germline ends. The CDR3 protein is CASPPSGTTYSNQPQHF. The CDR3 nucleotides read TGTGCCAGCCCTCCCTCCGGGACGACCTATAGCAATCAGCCCCAGCATTTT.

The gene calls are TRBV6-2 or TRBV6-3 and TRBJ1-1; no clear D. Deletions cut 4 bases from V and 2 bases from J, with 8 bases between. The germline CDR1 and CDR2 sequences are MNHEY and SVGEGT. The CDR3 runs 13 residues. As DNA, the CDR3 is TGTGCCAGCAGTTCACACAGTAACACTGAAGCTTTCTTT. This gives the protein CASSSHSNTEAFF.

A few counts support this clone. V usage is TRBV7-2 and J usage is TRBJ2-2; weak D call: TRBD2 (5 bases). There are 15 residues in the CDR3. CDR1 and CDR2 from the germline V gene are SGHTA and FQGNSA. V gave up 1 base and J gave up 10 bases, with 16 bases separating them. CDR3 region: CASSLVRGRIEELFF. CDR3 DNA sequence: TGTGCCAGCAGCTTAGTTCGAGGGCGGATCGAGGAGCTGTTTTTT.